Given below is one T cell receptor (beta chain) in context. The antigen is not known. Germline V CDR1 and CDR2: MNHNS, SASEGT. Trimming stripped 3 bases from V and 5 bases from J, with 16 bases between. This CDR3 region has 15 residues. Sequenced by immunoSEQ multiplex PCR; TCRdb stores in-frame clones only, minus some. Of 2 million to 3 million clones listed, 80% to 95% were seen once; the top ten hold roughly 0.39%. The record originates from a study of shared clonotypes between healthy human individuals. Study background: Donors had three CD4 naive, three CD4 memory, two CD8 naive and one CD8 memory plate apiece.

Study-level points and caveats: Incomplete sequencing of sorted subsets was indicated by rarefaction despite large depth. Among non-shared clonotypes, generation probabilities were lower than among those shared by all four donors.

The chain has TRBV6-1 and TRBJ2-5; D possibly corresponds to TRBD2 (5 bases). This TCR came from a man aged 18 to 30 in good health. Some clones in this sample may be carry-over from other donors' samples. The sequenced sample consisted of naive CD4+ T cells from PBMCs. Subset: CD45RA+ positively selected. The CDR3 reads CASSDLRGWVETQYF. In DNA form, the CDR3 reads TGTGCCAGCAGTGACCTCCGGGGTTGGGTTGAGACCCAGTACTTC.